Listed below are T cell receptor beta chains from one sample, sequenced in a study of CD8+ T cells in alopecia areata. The data were produced by immunoSEQ multiplex PCR, yet TCRdb's version contains in-frame clones alone and is incomplete. The data contain 40,000 to 45,000 clones, roughly 89% of them singletons. Sequencing was performed on CD8+ T cells sorted from blood, taken at week 24, from a patient treated with tofacitinib. The receptors here all came from a human donor with alopecia areata. Both conserved end residues are part of each CDR3. A D gene is named only where the DNA matches it firmly. Rows may omit the clone size; those that give it use once, few, many or a size class.

j_call,d_call,v_call,clone_size,cdr3_nt,cdr3_aa
TRBJ2-7,NA,TRBV12-5,few,TGTGCTAGTCCTCATTGGGTACTCTACGAGCAGTACTTC,CASPHWVLYEQYF
TRBJ2-2,TRBD1,TRBV2,NA,TGTGCCAGGGGACAGGTGAACACCGGGGAGCTGTTTTTT,CARGQVNTGELFF
TRBJ2-1,TRBD2,TRBV29-1,NA,TGCAGCGTCTTTGGGACTAGCGGGGGAAAATTCTCCTACAATGAGCAGTTCTTC,CSVFGTSGGKFSYNEQFF
TRBJ2-1,NA,TRBV7-2,NA,TGTGCCAGCTTCCGGGGCACCTACAATGAGCAGTTCTTC,CASFRGTYNEQFF
TRBJ1-5,NA,TRBV29-1,NA,TGCAGCGCGACCGGGGGTTGCGGAAGTCAGCCCCAGCATTTT,CSATGGCGSQPQHF
TRBJ2-7,NA,TRBV2,NA,TGTGCCAGCCTTGACGGGGGCCTCGATTACGAGCAGTACTTC,CASLDGGLDYEQYF
TRBJ2-1,NA,TRBV13,NA,TGTGCCAGCAGCTTAGAGGTGGATGAGCAGTTCTTC,CASSLEVDEQFF
TRBJ2-7,NA,TRBV27,NA,TGTGCCACCGGGACCGGGACACGATCCTACGAGCAGTACTTC,CATGTGTRSYEQYF
TRBJ2-5,NA,TRBV29-1,NA,TGCAGCGTTGTTGCGCCCCTCGACGCTAGCTCCTTCCAAGAGACCCAGTACTTC,CSVVAPLDASSFQETQYF
TRBJ2-7,TRBD1,TRBV7-9,NA,TGTGCCAGCAGTGGACAGGCTTCCTACGAGCAGTACTTC,CASSGQASYEQYF
TRBJ2-3,TRBD2,TRBV28,NA,TGTGCCAGCAGACCCCACCGTGCGGGGGAGTTAGATACGCAGTATTTT,CASRPHRAGELDTQYF
TRBJ2-2,NA,TRBV29-1,once,TGCAGCGTTGATGAGGTTCCGGGGGCCGGGGAGCTGTTTTTT,CSVDEVPGAGELFF
TRBJ2-5,TRBD1,TRBV6-6,NA,TGTGCCAGCAGGGGGACAGGGGCCCAAGAGACCCAGTACTTC,CASRGTGAQETQYF
TRBJ2-7,NA,TRBV4-1,NA,TGCGCCAGCAGCCAGTCCGAAGGGGGCTACGAGCAGTACTTC,CASSQSEGGYEQYF
TRBJ2-2,NA,TRBV5-1,NA,TGCGCCAGCAGCTTGGGAGAATGGCTGTTTTTT,CASSLGEWLFF
TRBJ1-2,TRBD1,TRBV30,NA,TGTGCCTGGATGGGGACAGGGGGAGGTGTTAGTGGCTACACCTTC,CAWMGTGGGVSGYTF
TRBJ2-3,NA,TRBV19,NA,TGTGCCTCCCTCGGTGAAGATACGCAGTATTTT,CASLGEDTQYF
TRBJ2-1,NA,TRBV19,once,TGTGCCAGTAGTTTGGGCGTCAATGAGCAGTTCTTC,CASSLGVNEQFF
TRBJ2-1,NA,TRBV23-1,NA,TGCGCCAGCAGTACCCTGCCAGGGTCCTCCTACAATGAGCAGTTCTTC,CASSTLPGSSYNEQFF
TRBJ1-5,NA,TRBV30,NA,TGTGCCTGGAGGGATCGGGGGGGATGGAGCAATCAGCCCCAGCATTTT,CAWRDRGGWSNQPQHF
TRBJ2-1,NA,TRBV27,NA,TGTGCCAGCAGTTTATCGCTGAGGGGCCGGACATTTTACAATGAGCAGTTCTTC,CASSLSLRGRTFYNEQFF
TRBJ2-1,NA,TRBV27,NA,TGTGCCAGCAGTTTGGGGGGCGCATATGTCGACAATGAGCAGTTCTTC,CASSLGGAYVDNEQFF
TRBJ2-7,TRBD1,TRBV7-2,NA,TGTGCCAGCAGCCCTCGACAGGGGTGGTACGAGCAGTACTTC,CASSPRQGWYEQYF
TRBJ2-3,NA,TRBV19,NA,TGTGCCAGTAGTGTACAGGGAGCCCCAGATACGCAGTATTTT,CASSVQGAPDTQYF
TRBJ2-1,TRBD1,TRBV7-9,NA,TGTGCCAGCAGCTCGACCGGGACAGGGGCTAATGAGCAGTTCTTC,CASSSTGTGANEQFF
TRBJ2-7,NA,TRBV30,NA,TGTGCCTGGACCCAGGTCGGCAGGGACTACGAGCAGTACTTC,CAWTQVGRDYEQYF
TRBJ2-7,NA,TRBV30,NA,TGCGCCTGGAGTGTACTGACAGGCGGCACCTACGAGCAGTACTTC,CAWSVLTGGTYEQYF
TRBJ2-6,TRBD1,TRBV11-2,few,TGTGCCAGCAGCCACGGACAGGGGGAGGCCAACGTCCTGACTTTC,CASSHGQGEANVLTF
TRBJ2-7,TRBD1,TRBV6-5,NA,TGTGCCAGCAGCGGGGACAGAACCTACGAGCAGTACTTC,CASSGDRTYEQYF
TRBJ2-7,TRBD1,TRBV4-1,NA,TGCGCCAGCAGACCGACAGGGACAGAGGGCGAGCAGTACTTC,CASRPTGTEGEQYF
TRBJ2-1,TRBD1,TRBV7-9,NA,TGTGCCAGCAGCTTAGAGGACAGGGGTATAATTGAGCAGTTCTTC,CASSLEDRGIIEQFF
TRBJ2-2,TRBD2,TRBV4-2,NA,TGTGCCGGCAGCCGTGGACTAGCGGGGGGTCCGAACACCGGGGAGCTGTTTTTT,CAGSRGLAGGPNTGELFF
TRBJ2-2,TRBD2,TRBV27,NA,TGTGCCAGCAACCCATTTGGGGGAGGGGTTGCCGGGGAGCTGTTTTTT,CASNPFGGGVAGELFF
TRBJ2-7,TRBD1,TRBV27,once,TGTGCCAGCAGTACCCGGGTGGACAGGCCCTACGAGCAGTACTTC,CASSTRVDRPYEQYF
TRBJ2-1,TRBD1,TRBV5-4,NA,TGTGCCAGCAGCCTCTTAGGGACAGGGAGCTCCTACAATGAGCAGTTCTTC,CASSLLGTGSSYNEQFF
TRBJ2-7,NA,TRBV27,NA,TGTGCCAGCAGTTTACGGGGGGCCTTGTACGAGCAGTACTTC,CASSLRGALYEQYF
TRBJ1-5,NA,TRBV27,NA,TGTGCCAGCAGTTTGGGGGTCAGTAATCAGCCCCAGCATTTT,CASSLGVSNQPQHF
TRBJ2-3,NA,TRBV28,NA,TGTGCCAGCAGTTTGGGTCGGGTAGATACGCAGTATTTT,CASSLGRVDTQYF
TRBJ2-7,TRBD1,TRBV7-9,NA,TGTGCCAGCAGTGGTCGGGACAGGGGCCGCCTGAGCTCCTACGAGCAGTACTTC,CASSGRDRGRLSSYEQYF
TRBJ2-1,TRBD2,TRBV6-5,NA,TGTGCCAGCAGTTACGGGCGGGGGGCTTACAATGAGCAGTTCTTC,CASSYGRGAYNEQFF
TRBJ2-7,NA,TRBV29-1,once,TGCAGCGTTGAAGAACGGGGAGGCTCCTACGAGCAGTACTTC,CSVEERGGSYEQYF
TRBJ2-7,NA,TRBV7-9,NA,TGTGCCAGCAGCTTAGGCGTTACCTACGAGCAGTACTTC,CASSLGVTYEQYF
TRBJ2-7,TRBD2,TRBV27,NA,TGTGCCAGCAGTTTCGGGAATCTAGCGGACCTAAGCTACGAGCAGTACTTC,CASSFGNLADLSYEQYF
TRBJ1-5,NA,TRBV28,NA,TGTGCCAGCAGTTTGCAGATTCGCAATCAGCCCCAGCATTTT,CASSLQIRNQPQHF
TRBJ2-7,TRBD2,TRBV5-4,NA,TGTGCCAGCAGCTTGTTTCAAGCGGGGCCTGCGGACGAGCAGTACTTC,CASSLFQAGPADEQYF
TRBJ2-7,NA,TRBV5-1,NA,TGCGCCAGCAGCTTGCACCAGGTACGGATCGAGCAGTACTTC,CASSLHQVRIEQYF
TRBJ2-7,TRBD1,TRBV28,NA,TGTGCCAGCAGTACCCGACAGGGTTCTAACGAGCAGTACTTC,CASSTRQGSNEQYF
TRBJ2-3,TRBD2,TRBV27,NA,TGTGCCAGCAGTCCAACACCGGGACTAGTAATAGATACGCAGTATTTT,CASSPTPGLVIDTQYF
TRBJ2-2,NA,TRBV29-1,NA,TGCAGCGTTGAAGATCAAGAAGGGGTCACCGGGGAGCTGTTTTTT,CSVEDQEGVTGELFF
TRBJ1-1,TRBD1,TRBV27,few,TGTGCCAGCAGTTTAATATGGCAGGGGGCGTCTGAAGCTTTCTTT,CASSLIWQGASEAFF
TRBJ2-3,TRBD2,TRBV7-9,NA,TGTGCCAGCAGCCCGCCCGGGGGAGGGATTATCTCAGATACGCAGTATTTT,CASSPPGGGIISDTQYF
TRBJ2-3,NA,TRBV13,NA,TGTGCCAGCAGCCCCCGGGAATTCTCCACAGATACGCAGTATTTT,CASSPREFSTDTQYF
TRBJ2-7,TRBD1,TRBV11-2,NA,TGTGCCAGCAGCTTATTTATCGGACAGGGGGCCAACTACGAGCAGTACTTC,CASSLFIGQGANYEQYF
TRBJ2-2,NA,TRBV6-4,NA,TGTGCCAGCAGTGACGAGGGAGTTGGGACCGGGGAGCTGTTTTTT,CASSDEGVGTGELFF
TRBJ2-7,NA,TRBV7-9,NA,TGTGCCAGCAACCCCTGGGCAGGGAGTATGGGAGGCGAGCAGTACTTC,CASNPWAGSMGGEQYF
TRBJ2-6,NA,TRBV28,NA,TGTGCCAGCAGTTTAAGGCGGCTCTCTGGGGCCAACGTCCTGACTTTC,CASSLRRLSGANVLTF
TRBJ1-2,NA,TRBV4-1,NA,TGCGCCAGCAGCCAAGCTGGGGAGTTGAACTATGGCTACACCTTC,CASSQAGELNYGYTF
TRBJ2-1,TRBD2,TRBV11-2,NA,TGTGCCAGCAGCTTCGAGCGGGGGGACTACAATGAGCAGTTCTTC,CASSFERGDYNEQFF
TRBJ2-3,NA,TRBV4-2,once,TGTGCCAGCAGCCCTCAGGGTCGCACAGATACGCAGTATTTT,CASSPQGRTDTQYF
TRBJ2-7,TRBD1,TRBV13,NA,TGTGCCAGCAGCTTCGCGACAGGGAATAGCTACGAGCAGTACTTC,CASSFATGNSYEQYF